This T cell receptor (beta chain) originates from a study of CD8 T cells in Susac syndrome. This clonotype is a singleton in its sample. Antigen specificity is unknown. Reverse transcription of 0.5 to 1 ug RNA was performed with random hexamers. Via MiXCR, TCRdb re-called the immunoSEQ multiplex PCR reads, giving one row per CDR3 protein. The table has approximately 110,000 distinct CDR3 sequences, more than 90% seen once. Whole-study findings and limits: The authors acknowledged that their TCR sequencing and HLA analysis involved a relatively small number of individuals.

The ends were cut back, 4 bases at V and 8 bases at J, with 9 bases in the middle. The CDR3 has 12 amino acids. Germline values: CDR1 SNHLY, CDR2 FYNNEI. This sequence joins TRBV2 and TRBJ2-1, with no clear D. This receptor was identified in a human donor in good health. Sequencing input: CD4+ T cells from PBMCs. The CDR3 loop reads CASSGLADEQFF. CDR3 sequence (DNA): TGTGCCAGCAGTGGACTGGCGGATGAGCAGTTCTTC.